These 30 T cell receptor beta chains were all obtained from the same sample, sequenced in a study of T cells in Graves' hyperthyroidism and ophthalmopathy. What was amplified from RNA transcripts were TCR beta CDR3 regions. A set of HTBI primers served as the primers for a first-round RT-PCR of the TCR CDR3. TCRdb itself ran the multiplex PCR reads through MiXCR, one entry per CDR3 protein. The sample consists of 600,000 to 650,000 distinct CDR3 sequences, 20% of them appearing once. Sequencing was carried out using blood. The receptors stem from a man in his thirties or forties with Graves' ophthalmopathy.

In its sample, this clonotype was seen a few times. The chain combines TRBV6-1 with TRBJ1-5; D call uncertain. The V and J ends lost 5 bases and 2 bases respectively, with 10 bases between them. Germline V gene data show CDR1 as MNHNS and CDR2 as SASEGT. This CDR3 spans 14 amino acids. The CDR3 nucleotides read TGTGCCAGCAGTTACTCCGCCCGCAATCAGCCCCAGCATTTT. Translation: CASSYSARNQPQHF.

The rearrangement joins TRBV10-1 to TRBJ1-6, with D unresolved. The CDR3 runs 14 residues. Trimming took 2 bases from V and 7 from J, leaving 9 bases between them. Germline V gives CDR1 WNHNN, CDR2 SYGVQD (reference sequence). The CDR3 protein is CASSEVGYNSPLHF. CDR3 DNA sequence: TGCGCCAGCAGTGAGGTGGGGTACAATTCACCCCTCCACTTT.

This clonotype has ten or more counts. CDR3 region: CASSQDELETQYF. The CDR3 nucleotides read TGTGCCAGCAGCCAAGATGAGTTGGAGACCCAGTACTTC. The chain carries TRBV3-1 and TRBJ2-5; D unclear. The CDR3 covers 13 residues. CDR1 and CDR2 from the germline V gene are LGHDT and YNNKEL (reference sequence). V was shortened by 0 bases and J by 5 bases, with 7 bases between the two germline ends.

V is TRBV29-1 and J is TRBJ1-1; D is unresolved. This CDR3 has 10 amino acids. From germline, CDR1 is SQVTM and CDR2 ANQGSEA. The chain's CDR3 is CSVLNTEAFF. CDR3 sequence (DNA): TGCAGTGTTTTGAACACTGAAGCTTTCTTT.

This rearrangement joins TRBV12-3 or TRBV12-4 to TRBJ2-1, with 7 positions matching TRBD2. Germline trimming cut 3 bases from V and 5 bases from J; bases unmatched to any gene: 4. CDR3 length equals 14 residues. The CDR3 sequence is CASSFGLADNEQFF. The DNA for the CDR3 is TGTGCCAGCAGTTTCGGGCTAGCGGACAATGAGCAGTTCTTC.

This CDR3 is CASSPSIRRNQPQHF. Here the CDR3 DNA reads TGTGCCAGCAGCCCCTCAATCCGTCGCAATCAGCCCCAGCATTTT. This chain connects TRBV6-2 or TRBV6-3 to TRBJ1-5; D is uncertain. This CDR3 is 15 amino acids long. The V gene lost 6 bases and the J gene lost 2 bases, with 14 bases spanning the gap. From germline, CDR1 is MNHEY and CDR2 SVGEGT.

The V call is TRBV19, the J call TRBJ1-5, with 8 nucleotides matching TRBD1. Germline V gene sequence: CDR1 LNHDA, CDR2 SQIVND (reference sequence). The junction had 4 bases not matched to a gene; V was cut back by 0 bases and J by 3 bases. This CDR3 is 16 amino acids long. The CDR3, as DNA: TGTGCCAGTAGTATAGACCAGACAGGGGTCAATCAGCCCCAGCATTTT. Translated: CASSIDQTGVNQPQHF.

This clonotype was observed a handful of times. This chain uses TRBV20-1 with TRBJ2-4; 7 bases agree with TRBD1. V shed 5 bases and J 7 bases; nucleotides not matched to a gene: 17. The CDR3 length is 16 residues. Germline V gene sequence: CDR1 DFQATT, CDR2 SNEGSKA (reference sequence). The CDR3 reads CSAQGDQSKGGNIQYF. CDR3 bases: TGCAGTGCTCAGGGGGACCAAAGCAAAGGGGGTAACATTCAGTACTTC.

The DNA of the CDR3 is TGTGCCAGCAGTAATGACAGGGTTAACGGCTACACCTTC. This gives the protein CASSNDRVNGYTF. The V call is TRBV6-1, the J call TRBJ1-2, with 7 positions matching TRBD1. The germline CDR1 and CDR2 sequences are MNHNS and SASEGT. There are 13 residues in the CDR3. With V trimmed by 5 bases and J by 8 bases, 8 bases remained unmatched.

This chain connects TRBV7-3 to TRBJ1-6; tentative D call: TRBD1 (5 bases). Germline assignment: CDR1 SGHTA and CDR2 FQGTGA. The CDR3 covers 15 residues. Trimming removed 2 bases from V and 7 bases from J, with 12 bases in between. Here the CDR3 reads CASSLGQGPNSPLHF. The CDR3 region has the DNA TGTGCCAGCAGCTTAGGTCAGGGACCCAATTCACCCCTCCACTTT.

This clonotype was found many times. V is TRBV18 and J is TRBJ1-2; possible D gene TRBD1, 5 bases. V was shortened by 3 bases and J by 7 bases, with 12 bases between the two germline ends. This CDR3 is 13 amino acids long. From germline, CDR1 is KGHSH and CDR2 LQKENI. The DNA of the CDR3 is TGTGCCAGCTCACCCGATCGGGGCTCTGGCTACACCTTC. Protein: CASSPDRGSGYTF.

This clonotype was counted a single time. The CDR3, as DNA: TGTGCCAGCAGTGAAGTGCCCGGGACGGCGAATTCACCCCTCCACTTT. Translating gives CASSEVPGTANSPLHF. The rearrangement links TRBV6-1 to TRBJ1-6; the D gene is possibly TRBD1 (5 bases). The V gene's germline CDR1 is MNHNS and CDR2 SASEGT. Trimming shortened V by 1 base and J by 7 bases, and 14 bases separated the two germline ends. The CDR3 spans 16 residues.

This clonotype was observed a handful of times. V usage is TRBV15 and J usage is TRBJ1-2; the match to TRBD1 covers 7 bases. Germline CDR1 and CDR2: LNHNV and YYDKDF (reference sequence). With 1 base clipped from V and 3 bases from J, the junction kept 2 bases outside the gene matches. The CDR3 extends over 14 amino acids. The DNA of the CDR3 is TGTGCCACCAGCAGAGCCGGGACAGACTATGGCTACACCTTC. This codes for CATSRAGTDYGYTF. The complete variable domain, with remaining parts taken from reference TRBV15 and TRBJ1-2, reads DAMVIQNPRYQVTQFGKPVTLSCSQTLNHNVMYWYQQKSSQAPKLLFHYYDKDFNNEADTPDNFQSRRPNTSFCFLDIRSPGLGDTAMYLCATSRAGTDYGYTFGSGTRLTVV.

The chain has TRBV5-8 and TRBJ1-5; 8 nucleotides agree with TRBD1. Germline CDR1 reads SGHTS; CDR2 reads YDEGEE. The CDR3 spans 15 residues. Unmatched junction bases numbered 5, after V lost 3 bases and J lost 3 bases. The CDR3 loop is CASSWGGQANQPQHF. CDR3 sequence (DNA): TGTGCCAGCAGCTGGGGGGGACAGGCCAATCAGCCCCAGCATTTT. The full variable domain, completed using reference TRBV5-8 and TRBJ1-5, is EAGVTQSPTHLIKTRGQQATLRCSPISGHTSVYWYQQALGLGLQFLLWYDEGEERNRGNFPPRFSGRQFPNYSSELNVNALELEDSALYLCASSWGGQANQPQHFGDGTRLSIL.

This clonotype was seen ten or more times. The chain recombines TRBV2 with TRBJ2-1; 12 nucleotides match TRBD2. Germline V gene sequence: CDR1 SNHLY, CDR2 FYNNEI. The CDR3 spans 15 residues. Trimming cost V 6 bases and J 5 bases; bases outside gene matches: 5. For the CDR3, the DNA is TGTGCCAGCAGACGACTAGCGGGAGCAAACAATGAGCAGTTCTTC. It encodes CASRRLAGANNEQFF.

This chain connects TRBV2 to TRBJ2-2; 9 nucleotides match TRBD1. The V segment lost 3 bases and the J segment 4 bases; nucleotides outside the gene matches: 9. There are 17 residues in the CDR3. Germline CDR1 SNHLY, CDR2 FYNNEI. The CDR3 DNA reads TGTGCCAGCAGTGACCCCCGGGACAGGGTGTCCACCGGGGAGCTGTTTTTT. Amino acid sequence: CASSDPRDRVSTGELFF.

In its sample, this clonotype was seen a few times. The chain joins TRBV30 to TRBJ2-1; no clear D gene. V gave up 0 bases and J gave up 5 bases, with 17 bases separating them. CDR1 is GTSNPN and CDR2 is SVGIG in the germline V gene (reference sequence). This CDR3 region has 16 residues. The CDR3 region has the DNA TGTGCCTGGAGTGTAATTTCCAGCGCGGATAACAATGAGCAGTTCTTC. Its translation is CAWSVISSADNNEQFF.

This clonotype was found many times. This chain connects TRBV20-1 to TRBJ1-1; the D is unclear. The CDR3 contains 14 residues. The germline gives CDR1 DFQATT, CDR2 SNEGSKA (reference sequence). V gave up 3 bases and J gave up 7 bases, with 18 bases separating them. CDR3 coding DNA: TGCAGTGCTAGCCGCTCGGACCCTAAGGATGAAGCTTTCTTT. It specifies CSASRSDPKDEAFF.

This chain uses TRBV7-3 with TRBJ2-3; TRBD2 matches at 7 bases. Germline assignment: CDR1 SGHTA and CDR2 FQGTGA. This CDR3 has 14 residues. The V gene end was trimmed by 8 bases and the J gene end by 2 bases; junction bases not matched to a gene: 7. The CDR3 nucleotides are TGTGCCAGCGCCCCTAGCGGATCCACAGATACGCAGTATTTT. It translates to CASAPSGSTDTQYF.

This clonotype has more than one count but fewer than ten. The CDR3 coding sequence is TGTGCCAGCTCACCACTTGGACTCCCGCTTGACGTGGATACGCAGTATTTT. It translates to CASSPLGLPLDVDTQYF. The gene calls are TRBV18 and TRBJ2-3; TRBD2 is a possible D gene (5 bases). This CDR3 has 17 residues. The V and J ends lost 1 base and 6 bases respectively, with 20 bases between them. Germline V lookup: CDR1 KGHSH, CDR2 LQKENI.

This clonotype has a handful of counts. J is TRBJ2-2 and V is TRBV9, with D possibly called TRBD1 or TRBD2 (5 bases each). Germline CDR1 and CDR2: SGDLS and YYNGEE. The CDR3 has 15 amino acids. V gave up 3 bases and J gave up 5 bases, with 14 bases separating them. CDR3 in DNA: TGTGCCAGCAGCGAGGGGACGCTACTTACCGGGGAGCTGTTTTTT. Translation gives CASSEGTLLTGELFF.

This clonotype was observed a handful of times. V is TRBV5-6 and J is TRBJ2-1; a possible D gene is TRBD2 (7 bases). This CDR3 comprises 17 residues. The germline CDR1 and CDR2 sequences are SGHDT and YYEEEE. Between the trimmed V and J ends, which lost 0 bases and 2 bases, there was a span of 15 bases. The DNA of the CDR3 is TGTGCCAGCAGCTTGGCGGGGGCGGGAGCTCCCTACAATGAGCAGTTCTTC. Encoded protein: CASSLAGAGAPYNEQFF. The full variable domain, rest sourced from reference TRBV5-6 and TRBJ2-1, is DAGVTQSPTHLIKTRGQQVTLRCSPKSGHDTVSWYQQALGQGPQFIFQYYEEEERQRGNFPDRFSGHQFPNYSSELNVNALLLGDSALYLCASSLAGAGAPYNEQFFGPGTRLTVL.

This clonotype was counted at least ten times. The chain links TRBV5-1 to TRBJ2-5; 11 positions agree with TRBD2. J lost 4 bases, V lost 3 bases, and 5 bases had no gene match. This CDR3 has 15 amino acids. Looked up from germline, CDR1 is SGHRS and CDR2 is YFSETQ. In DNA form, the CDR3 reads TGCGCCAGCAGCTCACTAGCGGGAGCCCCAGAGACCCAGTACTTC. Its translation: CASSSLAGAPETQYF. Together with reference TRBV5-1 and TRBJ2-5, the CDR3 gives the full variable domain: KAGVTQTPRYLIKTRGQQVTLSCSPISGHRSVSWYQQTPGQGLQFLFEYFSETQRNKGNFPGRFSGRQFSNSRSEMNVSTLELGDSALYLCASSSLAGAPETQYFGPGTRLLVL.

This clonotype was observed a handful of times. The J gene is TRBJ1-1, the V gene TRBV29-1, with D uncertain. The CDR3 extends over 13 amino acids. V lost 4 bases to trimming and J lost 1 base, with 10 bases between them. Germline V lookup: CDR1 SQVTM, CDR2 ANQGSEA. The CDR3 nucleotides read TGCAGCGTTGCAAGGGCAACGAACACTGAAGCTTTCTTT. This encodes CSVARATNTEAFF. Full variable domain (outside the CDR3, taken from reference TRBV29-1 and TRBJ1-1): SAVISQKPSRDICQRGTSLTIQCQVDSQVTMMFWYRQQPGQSLTLIATANQGSEATYESGFVIDKFPISRPNLTFSTLTVSNMSPEDSSIYLCSVARATNTEAFFGQGTRLTVV.

This clonotype was picked up a small number of times. V and J are TRBV7-3 and TRBJ1-5; no clear D. The CDR3 runs 13 residues. In germline, CDR1 is SGHTA, CDR2 FQGTGA. The V end was cut by 1 base, the J end by 6 bases, with 7 bases between. The CDR3 DNA follows: TGTGCCAGCAGCTTAAGTCCCGGTCAGCCCCAGCATTTT. Translation: CASSLSPGQPQHF.

This clonotype was found many times. The junction does not match germline at one end; this may be a read error. This chain links TRBV7-2 with TRBJ2-3, with 8 positions matching TRBD2. The length of the CDR3 is 16 residues. Germline CDR1 and CDR2: SGHTA and FQGNSA. The CDR3 sequence: CASSLEAGGGTDTQYF. In DNA form, the CDR3 reads TGCGCCAGCAGCTTGGAGGCGGGAGGAGGCACAGATACGCAGTATTTT.

The chain employs TRBV5-4 and TRBJ2-3; 7 bases are a match to TRBD2. The CDR3 is 16 amino acids. Germline V CDR1 and CDR2: SGHNT, YYREEE (reference sequence). The V segment lost 3 bases and the J segment 5 bases; nucleotides outside the gene matches: 12. CDR3 sequence (DNA): TGTGCCAGCAGCTCCCCCGGACGGGAGGCTAGAGATACGCAGTATTTT. It translates to CASSSPGREARDTQYF.

The sample holds many counts of this clonotype. The chain recombines TRBV28 with TRBJ1-5; 8 bases line up with TRBD1. The length of the CDR3 is 15 residues. The V and J ends lost 2 bases and 3 bases, in that order; junction bases with no gene match: 3. Germline CDR1 MDHEN, CDR2 SYDVKM. This CDR3 reads CASSLGTGSNQPQHF. CDR3 sequence (DNA): TGTGCCAGCAGTTTAGGGACAGGTTCCAATCAGCCCCAGCATTTT.

There are a few counts of this clonotype. This may stem from a read error, because a much larger clone lies one nucleotide away. The chain links TRBV13 to TRBJ1-2; TRBD1 matches 10 bases. V was pared by 5 bases and J by 3 bases, with 3 bases of the junction left unmatched. Looked up from germline, CDR1 is PRHDT and CDR2 is FYEKMQ (reference sequence). The CDR3 consists of 14 residues. The CDR3 reads CASSKGQGDYGYTF. For the CDR3, the DNA is TGTGCCAGCAGCAAAGGACAGGGGGACTATGGCTACACCTTC.

J is TRBJ1-5 and V is TRBV2; D might be TRBD1 (6 bases). Trimming pared 1 base from V and 9 bases from J, leaving 13 bases between. CDR1 and CDR2 (germline): SNHLY, FYNNEI. CDR3 size: 14 residues. CDR3 nucleotide sequence: TGTGCCAGCAGTGAAGAAAGGGGGTACTCGCCCCAGCATTTT. Protein sequence: CASSEERGYSPQHF.